This TCR beta chain emerged from a study of cytotoxic CD8 clonotypes in ibrutinib-treated CLL. Study overall: Sample averages reached around 260,000 productive templates and over 85,000 productive rearrangements.

The authors obtained around 2 micrograms of genomic DNA from cryopreserved PBMCs for TCR beta libraries. The table lists this clone with a few counts. With sequencing, the targeted depth ranged from 1 in 200,000 to 1 in 1 million T cells. The assay was immunoSEQ multiplex PCR, and TCRdb's table has in-frame clones only and misses some. The sample has 250,000 to 350,000 clones, roughly three quarters seen once. This receptor was identified in a human donor with chronic lymphocytic leukemia. Source: PBMCs, taken at disease progression, from a patient treated with ibrutinib.

The CDR3 region is CASSLDWAGELFF. CDR3 bases: TGCGCCAGCAGCTTGGATTGGGCCGGGGAGCTGTTTTTT. The rearrangement links TRBV5-1 to TRBJ2-2; D remains ambiguous. There are 13 residues in the CDR3. V was shortened by 0 bases and J by 6 bases, with 6 bases between the two germline ends. Per germline, CDR1 SGHRS and CDR2 YFSETQ.